One and the same sample provided the 10 T cell receptor beta chains below, sequenced in a study of monozygotic twins with inflammatory bowel disease. TCRdb reanalyzed the 5' RACE reads, giving one entry per CDR3 protein sequence and no DNA. There are 310,000 or so distinct CDR3 sequences in the sample, with around 2% held by the top ten. Material for sequencing was blood. These receptors originate from a human donor with ulcerative colitis or Crohn's disease, or a healthy co-twin of an affected twin (not recorded which).

This chain links TRBV5-1 with TRBJ1-4; TCRdb outputs TRBD1, but without DNA this stays unchecked. Germline lookup yields CDR1 SGHRS and CDR2 YFSETQ. The CDR3 loop spans 16 amino acids. CDR3 region: CASSPEGQGAGEKLFF.

The rearrangement joins TRBV6-5 to TRBJ2-1. Germline CDR1 and CDR2: MNHEY and SVGAGI. CDR3 length equals 15 residues. The CDR3: CASSYRQTSNNEQFF.

This chain joins TRBV6-1 and TRBJ2-2; TCRdb outputs TRBD1, but without DNA this stays unchecked. The length of the CDR3 is 14 residues. Looked up from germline, CDR1 is MNHNS and CDR2 is SASEGT. CDR3 region: CASSEMSRTGELFF.

This chain joins TRBV4-3 and TRBJ1-1. The CDR3 totals 14 residues. Germline CDR1 and CDR2: LGHNA and YSLEER. CDR3 sequence reads: CASSQRGTDTEAFF.

The chain couples TRBV19 to TRBJ2-6. CDR3 size: 16 residues. CDR1 is LNHDA, CDR2 SQIVND, per germline (reference sequence). The chain's CDR3 is CASSIPRDSGANVLTF.

V gene TRBV5-5 combines with J gene TRBJ1-1. This CDR3 region has 15 residues. Germline lookup yields CDR1 SGHKS and CDR2 YYEKEE (reference sequence). The CDR3 is CASSFFSGLNTEAFF. Filled out from reference TRBV5-5 and TRBJ1-1, the complete variable domain reads DAGVTQSPTHLIKTRGQQVTLRCSPISGHKSVSWYQQVLGQGPQFIFQYYEKEERGRGNFPDRFSARQFPNYSSELNVNALLLGDSALYLCASSFFSGLNTEAFFGQGTRLTVV.

V gene TRBV2 combines with J gene TRBJ2-1. Germline V gene lookup returns CDR1 SNHLY and CDR2 FYNNEI. This CDR3 spans 11 amino acids. The CDR3 reads CASSVGYEQFF.

This chain joins TRBV5-5 and TRBJ2-5; the D call of TRBD1 rests on TCRdb alone, since no DNA is present to check it. Germline loops: CDR1 SGHKS, CDR2 YYEKEE (reference sequence). This CDR3 spans 13 amino acids. CDR3 sequence: CASSFGRQETQYF.

The rearrangement uses TRBV5-1 and TRBJ2-3; the D call from TCRdb, TRBD2, cannot be confirmed without DNA. The CDR3 loop spans 16 amino acids. CDR1 and CDR2 (germline): SGHRS, YFSETQ. This CDR3 is CASSVSGLAVTDTQYF.

The rearrangement joins TRBV11-2 to TRBJ2-7; the TRBD1 assignment by TCRdb is unverifiable without DNA. This CDR3 is built from 17 residues. Looked up from germline, CDR1 is SGHAT and CDR2 is FQNNGV. The CDR3 here is CASSLGWGRTGGYEQYF.